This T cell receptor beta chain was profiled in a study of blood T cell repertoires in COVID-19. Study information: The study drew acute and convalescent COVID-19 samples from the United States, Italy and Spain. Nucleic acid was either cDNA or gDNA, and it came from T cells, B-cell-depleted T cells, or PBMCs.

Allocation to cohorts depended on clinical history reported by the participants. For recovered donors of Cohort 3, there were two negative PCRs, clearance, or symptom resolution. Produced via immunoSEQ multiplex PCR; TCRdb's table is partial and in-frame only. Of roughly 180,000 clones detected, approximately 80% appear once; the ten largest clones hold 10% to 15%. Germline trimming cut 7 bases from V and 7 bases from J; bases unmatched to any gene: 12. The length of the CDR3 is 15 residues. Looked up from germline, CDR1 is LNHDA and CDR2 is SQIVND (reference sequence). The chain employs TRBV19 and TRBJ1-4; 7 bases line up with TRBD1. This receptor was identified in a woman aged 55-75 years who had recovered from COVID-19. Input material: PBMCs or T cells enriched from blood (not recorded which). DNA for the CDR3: TGTGCCAGTACCTCCTTTGAGGGGGCTATTGAAAAACTGTTTTTT. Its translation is CASTSFEGAIEKLFF.